Listed below are T cell receptor beta chains from one sample, sequenced in a study of T-cell memory formation after mild COVID-19. TCRdb re-called the 5' RACE reads through MiXCR, storing one row per CDR3 protein. The data contain 500,000 to 650,000 distinct CDR3 sequences, roughly 21% of them seen just once; the ten biggest clones take up around 8.4%. Specimen: PBMCs or a T cell subset sorted from them (not recorded which). These receptors were taken from an adult woman who had mild COVID-19 (a few samples of this study predate the infection). Cell type and time point are not known. Each CDR3 is given with its conserved first and last residue. D genes are given only for firm matches. For some rows the clone size is stated as once, few or many, or as a class when expanded; others skip it.

abundance,v_gene,j_gene,d_gene,CDR3aa,CDR3nt
few,TRBV15,TRBJ1-2,.,CATSTIYGRNYGYTF,TGTGCCACCAGTACCATATACGGTCGGAACTATGGCTACACCTTC
few,TRBV20-1,TRBJ2-5,.,CSAGTLVVRQETQYF,TGCAGTGCAGGGACCCTGGTGGTTCGACAAGAGACCCAGTACTTC
.,TRBV29-1,TRBJ2-5,TRBD2,CSVEYLAGDDSGTQYF,TGCAGCGTTGAGTATCTAGCGGGAGACGACAGTGGGACCCAGTACTTC
many,TRBV7-9,TRBJ1-1,TRBD1,CASSFSGQGAFF,TGTGCCAGCAGCTTTTCCGGACAGGGAGCTTTCTTT
few,TRBV7-9,TRBJ1-2,.,CASSLGGKDGYTF,TGTGCCAGCAGCTTAGGGGGAAAGGATGGCTACACCTTC
.,TRBV7-8,TRBJ2-3,.,CASSLGDEGHTQYF,TGTGCCAGCAGCTTAGGGGATGAAGGTCATACGCAGTATTTT
many,TRBV7-9,TRBJ2-1,TRBD1,CASSFRDRAFNEQFF,TGTGCCAGCAGCTTCCGGGACAGGGCTTTTAATGAGCAGTTCTTC
.,TRBV4-1,TRBJ1-2,.,CASSPLVAYGYTF,TGCGCCAGCAGCCCACTTGTTGCGTATGGCTACACCTTC
few,TRBV9,TRBJ1-6,.,CASSPRDEPLHF,TGTGCCAGCAGCCCCCGGGACGAACCCCTCCACTTT
few,TRBV21-1,TRBJ2-2,.,CASKWDRDNTGELFF,TGTGCCAGCAAATGGGACAGGGATAACACCGGGGAGCTGTTTTTT
.,TRBV5-1,TRBJ2-5,.,CASSPQGRGTRETQYF,TGCGCCAGCAGCCCCCAGGGGAGGGGTACGCGAGAGACCCAGTACTTC
.,TRBV7-2,TRBJ2-5,.,CASRNPMEETQYF,TGTGCCAGCAGAAACCCGATGGAAGAGACCCAGTACTTC
few,TRBV15,TRBJ1-2,.,CATSKRSQGSGYTF,TGTGCCACCAGCAAAAGGAGCCAGGGGAGCGGCTACACCTTC
few,TRBV5-1,TRBJ1-4,.,CASSFASDNEKLFF,TGCGCCAGCAGCTTCGCCAGCGACAATGAAAAACTGTTTTTT
.,TRBV7-8,TRBJ2-2,TRBD1,CASSSLLQGFTGELFF,TGTGCCAGCAGCTCCCTATTACAGGGGTTCACCGGGGAGCTGTTTTTT